The 8 T cell receptor beta chains given below trace back to one sample, sequenced in a study of beta chain features in type 1 diabetes. The authors reverse transcribed all of the isolated RNA, so sequencing captured expressed TCRB transcripts. Assay: immunoSEQ multiplex PCR; the TCRdb copy retains only in-frame clones and omits some. The table records 970,000 or so clones, roughly 16% of them present only once. The sequenced sample consisted of naive CD4+ T cells from blood. Receptors were obtained from a woman younger than 30 in good health.

This chain uses TRBV19 with TRBJ2-1; 13 bases agree with TRBD2. The V gene end was trimmed by 6 bases and the J gene end by 9 bases; junction bases not matched to a gene: 14. Germline V gives CDR1 LNHDA, CDR2 SQIVND (reference sequence). The CDR3 covers 17 residues. CDR3 nucleotides: TGTGCCAGTAGAATCAGGTTCACTAGCGGGAGGGCCGTTGAGCAGTTCTTC. It translates to CASRIRFTSGRAVEQFF.

This chain links TRBV5-4 with TRBJ2-7; D is perhaps TRBD2 (6 bases). There are 14 residues in the CDR3. Deletions cut 4 bases from V and 3 bases from J, with 14 bases between. Germline V CDR1 and CDR2: SGHNT, YYREEE (reference sequence). In nucleotides, the CDR3 is TGTGCCAGCAGCCCATCGGAGGGGAGCTACGAGCAGTACTTC. Translating gives CASSPSEGSYEQYF.

In this sample, this clone turned up a few times. The chain has TRBV7-9 and TRBJ2-5; no reliable D call. V dropped 4 bases and J dropped 5 bases, with 8 bases sitting between them. There are 12 residues in the CDR3. Germline V gene sequence: CDR1 SEHNR, CDR2 FQNEAQ (reference sequence). The CDR3 sequence: CASSYNGETQYF. The CDR3 DNA sequence: TGTGCCAGCAGCTATAACGGGGAGACCCAGTACTTC.

In this sample, this clone turned up a few times. The chain has TRBV29-1 and TRBJ1-2; D remains ambiguous. V lost 7 bases to trimming and J lost 4 bases, with 16 bases between them. The germline V gene encodes CDR1 SQVTM and CDR2 ANQGSEA. This CDR3 is 13 amino acids long. The CDR3 nucleotides read TGCAGCGCTGGGGAGGACGGTATCTATGGCTACACCTTC. Translating gives CSAGEDGIYGYTF.

This clone has a handful of counts. CDR3 residues: CASSSRTGTYNEQFF. The CDR3 DNA reads as TGCGCCAGCAGCTCGAGGACAGGGACCTACAATGAGCAGTTCTTC. The rearrangement uses TRBV5-1 and TRBJ2-1, with TRBD1 matching 8 bases. J was trimmed by 2 bases and V by 3 bases; bases with no gene match: 4. The CDR3 is 15 amino acids. The V gene's germline CDR1 is SGHRS and CDR2 YFSETQ.

A few counts support this clone. The chain combines TRBV5-1 with TRBJ2-5; the match to TRBD2 covers 9 bases. The DNA end lines up better with TRBJ2-7; the J call may be wrong. The CDR3 loop spans 15 amino acids. Per germline, CDR1 SGHRS and CDR2 YFSETQ. CDR3 coding DNA: TGCGCCAGCAGCGCGATCGCGGGAGGGCCTGACGAGCAGTACTTC. It translates to CASSAIAGGPDEQYF.

This clone has only a few counts. J is TRBJ2-3 and V is TRBV10-3; D is uncertain. Germline CDR1 is ENHRY and CDR2 is SYGVKD. Trimming took off 0 bases at V and 5 bases at J, with 9 bases between the two ends. CDR3 length: 14 amino acids. Written as DNA, the CDR3 is TGTGCCATCAGTGAGTCGAGTTCGGGAGATACGCAGTATTTT. Translation gives CAISESSSGDTQYF.

The CDR3, as DNA: TGTGCCAGCAGCTTAGCGGGGACAGGCCAAGAGACCCAGTACTTC. This translates into CASSLAGTGQETQYF. V gene TRBV7-9 combines with J gene TRBJ2-5; 8 bases line up with TRBD1. The CDR3 is 15 amino acids. Germline loops: CDR1 SEHNR, CDR2 FQNEAQ (reference sequence). The J segment lost 1 base and the V segment lost 0 bases, leaving 1 base of the junction unmatched.